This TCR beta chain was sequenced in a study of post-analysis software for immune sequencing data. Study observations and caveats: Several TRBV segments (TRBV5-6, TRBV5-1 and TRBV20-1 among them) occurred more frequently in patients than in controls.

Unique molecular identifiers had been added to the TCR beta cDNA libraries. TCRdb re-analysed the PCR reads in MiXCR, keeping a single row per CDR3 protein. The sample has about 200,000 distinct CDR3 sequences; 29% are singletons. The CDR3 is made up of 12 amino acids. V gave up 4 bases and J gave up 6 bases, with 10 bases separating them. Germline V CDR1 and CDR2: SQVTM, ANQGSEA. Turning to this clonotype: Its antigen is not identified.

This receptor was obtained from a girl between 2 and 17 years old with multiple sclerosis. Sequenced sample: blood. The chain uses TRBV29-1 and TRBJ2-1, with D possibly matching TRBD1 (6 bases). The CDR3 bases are TGCAGCGTTGGGGGGCAGGGCAATGAGCAGTTCTTC. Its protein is CSVGGQGNEQFF.